The 19 T cell receptor beta chains presented below share a single source sample, sequenced in a study of T cells after yellow fever vaccination. MiXCR, run by TCRdb on the 5' RACE reads, gives a single entry per CDR3 protein. The data contain a few hundred thousand distinct CDR3 sequences, approximately 8% of them singletons. The sample here was PBMCs, taken roughly 47 days after the first yellow fever vaccination. These receptors were obtained from a young man who received the YFV17D yellow fever vaccine.

This clonotype was seen a few times. V gene TRBV12-3 or TRBV12-4 combines with J gene TRBJ2-3, with 9 bases fitting TRBD1. With 7 bases clipped from V and 5 bases from J, the junction kept 10 bases outside the gene matches. This CDR3 is 15 amino acids long. Written as DNA, the CDR3 is TGTGCCAGCACCTCCTGGGACAGGGCGAAAGATACGCAGTATTTT. This sequence encodes CASTSWDRAKDTQYF.

This clonotype turned up a few times. The CDR3 DNA sequence: TGTGCCAGCAGACCACATAAGAACACTGAAGCTTTCTTT. Its protein is CASRPHKNTEAFF. This chain joins TRBV6-5 and TRBJ1-1; D is ambiguous. Germline CDR1 reads MNHEY; CDR2 reads SVGAGI. CDR3 length: 13 amino acids. Trimming left V 6 bases short and J 1 base short, with 9 bases between.

This clonotype was seen only a few times. J is TRBJ2-7 and V is TRBV19; TRBD2 matches at 13 bases. Looked up from germline, CDR1 is LNHDA and CDR2 is SQIVND (reference sequence). Trimming removed 6 bases from V and 3 bases from J; junction bases left unmatched: 8. This CDR3 region has 16 residues. The CDR3 DNA reads TGTGCCAGTAGCGAAGCCGGGACTAGCGGGGTCTACGAGCAGTACTTC. Translating it yields CASSEAGTSGVYEQYF.

This clonotype was detected many times. The chain has TRBV4-1 and TRBJ2-5, with D possibly called TRBD1 or TRBD2 (5 bases each). This CDR3 spans 13 amino acids. Trimming stripped 3 bases from V and 4 bases from J, with 9 bases between. Germline loops: CDR1 MGHRA, CDR2 YSYEKL. In nucleotides, the CDR3 is TGCGCCAGCAGCCACATTGGGGGAGAGACCCAGTACTTC. Its protein product is CASSHIGGETQYF.

V usage is TRBV5-1 and J usage is TRBJ2-7, with D possibly called TRBD1 or TRBD2 (5 bases each). The V end was cut by 7 bases, the J end by 0 bases, with 17 bases between. The CDR3 contains 15 residues. In germline, CDR1 is SGHRS, CDR2 YFSETQ. In nucleotides, the CDR3 is TGCGCCAGCCGACCATGGGGACGGAACTCCTACGAGCAGTACTTC. It translates to CASRPWGRNSYEQYF. Filled out from reference TRBV5-1 and TRBJ2-7, the complete variable domain reads KAGVTQTPRYLIKTRGQQVTLSCSPISGHRSVSWYQQTPGQGLQFLFEYFSETQRNKGNFPGRFSGRQFSNSRSEMNVSTLELGDSALYLCASRPWGRNSYEQYFGPGTRLTVT.

The chain joins TRBV28 to TRBJ2-1, with D possibly TRBD1 on 5 matching bases. The V end lost 8 bases, the J end lost 7 bases, and 21 bases lay between the germline ends. In germline, CDR1 is MDHEN, CDR2 SYDVKM. The CDR3 extends over 15 amino acids. Here the CDR3 DNA reads TGTGCCAGCCACCGGGCTGGGGCAATGGAGAATGAGCAGTTCTTC. Its translation: CASHRAGAMENEQFF.

J is TRBJ2-2 and V is TRBV5-1, with TRBD1 matching over 8 bases. Germline-derived CDR1 and CDR2 are SGHRS and YFSETQ. J lost 2 bases, V lost 2 bases, and 5 bases had no gene match. There are 16 residues in the CDR3. CDR3 DNA sequence: TGCGCCAGCAGCTTAAATGGACAGGGAAACACCGGGGAGCTGTTTTTT. Its translation is CASSLNGQGNTGELFF.

This clonotype has only a few counts. CDR3 DNA sequence: TGTGCCAGCAGTCCGGTGAACACTGAAGCTTTCTTT. Encoded protein: CASSPVNTEAFF. The gene calls are TRBV6-2 or TRBV6-3 and TRBJ1-1; the D is unclear. The CDR3 is made up of 12 amino acids. Per the germline V gene, CDR1 is MNHEY and CDR2 is SVGEGT. V lost 5 bases and J 0 bases, leaving 4 bases between the germline ends.

This clonotype was recorded at least ten times. The chain links TRBV5-1 to TRBJ2-1; 9 positions agree with TRBD2. This CDR3 contains 15 residues. Germline CDR1 SGHRS, CDR2 YFSETQ. J lost 7 bases, V lost 1 base, and 6 bases had no gene match. CDR3 nucleotides: TGCGCCAGCAGCTTGAGTCTAGCGGGGTCGAATGAGCAGTTCTTC. It codes for CASSLSLAGSNEQFF.

This clonotype was counted a few times. V usage is TRBV5-4 and J usage is TRBJ1-2; D gene unclear. The CDR3 covers 14 residues. The V end lost 2 bases, the J end lost 5 bases, and 13 bases lay between the germline ends. Germline V gene sequence: CDR1 SGHNT, CDR2 YYREEE (reference sequence). The CDR3 nucleotides read TGTGCCAGCAGCTTTGAACAACCTCGTTATGGCTACACCTTC. It encodes CASSFEQPRYGYTF.

This chain uses TRBV3-1 with TRBJ2-4; D is perhaps TRBD2 (7 bases). With 1 base removed from V and 6 bases from J, the gap between germline ends came to 19 bases. Germline V gene sequence: CDR1 LGHDT, CDR2 YNNKEL (reference sequence). This CDR3 spans 17 amino acids. The CDR3, as DNA: TGTGCCAGCAGCCAAGGGGGGGGGGGCGCAAGGAGAAACATTCAGTACTTC. Protein sequence: CASSQGGGGARRNIQYF. Combining the CDR3 with reference TRBV3-1 and TRBJ2-4 gives the whole variable domain DTAVSQTPKYLVTQMGNDKSIKCEQNLGHDTMYWYKQDSKKFLKIMFSYNNKELIINETVPNRFSPKSPDKAHLNLHINSLELGDSAVYFCASSQGGGGARRNIQYFGAGTRLSVL.

This clonotype has just a few counts. The chain has TRBV27 and TRBJ2-3; 7 bases align to TRBD2. The J segment lost 2 bases and the V segment lost 7 bases, leaving 9 bases of the junction unmatched. The germline V gene encodes CDR1 MNHEY and CDR2 SMNVEV (reference sequence). This CDR3 region has 15 residues. CDR3 coding DNA: TGTGCCAGCACCCCCTTCGGGGGGTCCACAGATACGCAGTATTTT. The encoded protein is CASTPFGGSTDTQYF.

In its sample, this clonotype was seen a few times. V and J are TRBV5-1 and TRBJ1-6; D is perhaps TRBD1 (5 bases). Between the trimmed V and J ends, which lost 4 bases and 7 bases, there was a span of 30 bases. Germline V CDR1 and CDR2: SGHRS, YFSETQ. CDR3 length: 20 amino acids. The CDR3 nucleotides are TGCGCCAGCAGCCGGGGGGTCCGGGACTTGTCTATCCACCCCAATTCACCCCTCCACTTT. Translating it yields CASSRGVRDLSIHPNSPLHF.

The chain employs TRBV12-3 or TRBV12-4 and TRBJ2-3; a weak D match, TRBD1 (6 bases). The CDR3 covers 16 residues. V lost 7 bases and J 0 bases, leaving 17 bases between the germline ends. The CDR3 sequence is CASKTGQTSSTDTQYF. CDR3 nucleotide sequence: TGTGCCAGCAAGACTGGACAGACCTCTAGCACAGATACGCAGTATTTT.

The gene calls are TRBV7-9 and TRBJ1-5; tentatively, D is TRBD1 (6 bases). Germline V gene data show CDR1 as SEHNR and CDR2 as FQNEAQ (reference sequence). Trimming cost V 3 bases and J 2 bases, with 14 bases left between them. This CDR3 is built from 16 residues. The CDR3 sequence is CASSFWGGAGNQPQHF. CDR3 DNA sequence: TGTGCCAGCAGCTTCTGGGGGGGCGCTGGCAATCAGCCCCAGCATTTT.

This clonotype was seen more than once but under ten times. The chain uses TRBV29-1 and TRBJ1-2; TRBD1 might be the D (5 bases). V was trimmed by 6 bases and J by 2 bases, leaving 13 bases between them. Germline CDR1 is SQVTM and CDR2 is ANQGSEA. The CDR3 extends over 13 amino acids. The CDR3 loop is CSVNRKKNYGYTF. The DNA for the CDR3 is TGCAGCGTGAACAGGAAAAAAAACTATGGCTACACCTTC.

The chain joins TRBV15 to TRBJ2-1, with D tentatively TRBD2 (6 bases). This CDR3 has 15 residues. V was trimmed by 0 bases and J by 4 bases, leaving 10 bases between them. Germline-derived CDR1 and CDR2 are LNHNV and YYDKDF (reference sequence). CDR3 coding DNA: TGTGCCACCAGCAGAGAGGGGGAGGATTACAATGAGCAGTTCTTC. Translating it yields CATSREGEDYNEQFF.

This clonotype appeared a few times. This chain joins TRBV29-1 and TRBJ2-5; TRBD2 matches 12 bases. Looked up from germline, CDR1 is SQVTM and CDR2 is ANQGSEA. The CDR3 runs to 12 residues. The J segment lost 4 bases and the V segment lost 8 bases, leaving 2 bases of the junction unmatched. CDR3 DNA sequence: TGCAGCACGACTAGCGGGGGAGAGACCCAGTACTTC. Amino acids: CSTTSGGETQYF.

Ten or more counts support this clonotype. This chain uses TRBV21-1 with TRBJ2-6; whether TRBD1, the table's D call, matches the DNA was not checked. TRBV21-1 is a known pseudogene. This CDR3 has 16 residues. The CDR3 loop reads CAGGRDRSTGANVLTF. The CDR3 DNA follows: TGTGCCGGGGGGCGGGACAGGTCGACTGGGGCCAACGTCCTGACTTTC.